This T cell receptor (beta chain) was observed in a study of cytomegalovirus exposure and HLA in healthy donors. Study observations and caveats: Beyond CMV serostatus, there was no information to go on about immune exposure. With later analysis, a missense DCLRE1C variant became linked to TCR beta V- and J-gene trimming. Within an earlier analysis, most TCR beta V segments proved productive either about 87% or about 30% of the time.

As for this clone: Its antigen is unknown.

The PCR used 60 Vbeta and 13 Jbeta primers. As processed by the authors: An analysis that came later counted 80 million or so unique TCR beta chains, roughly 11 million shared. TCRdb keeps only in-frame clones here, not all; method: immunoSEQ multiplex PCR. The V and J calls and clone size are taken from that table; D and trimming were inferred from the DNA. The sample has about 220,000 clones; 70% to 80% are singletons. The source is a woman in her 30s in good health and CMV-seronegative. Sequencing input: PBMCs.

CDR3 region: CASSPLVGTGVIGELFF. CDR3 nucleotide sequence: TGTGCCAGCAGCCCACTAGTAGGGACAGGGGTAATCGGGGAGCTGTTTTTT. The V gene is TRBV27, the J gene TRBJ2-2; 10 nucleotides match TRBD1. The V and J ends lost 6 bases and 7 bases, in that order; junction bases with no gene match: 14. CDR3 length: 17 residues. CDR1 and CDR2 from the germline V gene are MNHEY and SMNVEV (reference sequence).